The entry below describes one TCR beta chain. These data belong to a study of radiation and T cells in renal cell carcinoma. This table comes from immunoSEQ multiplex PCR, and its TCRdb copy is limited to in-frame clones, with some not included. Of about 83,000 clones listed, roughly 85% are singletons. Time point given: blood 4 weeks post-SBRT, at nephrectomy. The sample's treatment: 15 Gy SBRT to primary tumor, nephrectomy 4 weeks later. Nephrectomy followed 15 Gy stereotactic body radiation by 4 weeks. Serial blood draws occurred at baseline and 2 and 4 weeks post-SBRT. The CDR3 contains 15 residues. J gave up 2 bases and V 7 bases, and 9 bases lay outside the gene matches. Germline V gene data show CDR1 as SNHLY and CDR2 as FYNNEI.

This receptor was taken from a woman aged 55 to 70 with renal cell carcinoma. This chain connects TRBV2 to TRBJ2-3; 7 bases fit TRBD2. The material sequenced was blood, taken from a patient whose treatment included radiotherapy and nephrectomy. The DNA of the CDR3 is TGTGCCAGCACCCTAGCGGCGAAATTCACAGATACGCAGTATTTT. Translating it yields CASTLAAKFTDTQYF.